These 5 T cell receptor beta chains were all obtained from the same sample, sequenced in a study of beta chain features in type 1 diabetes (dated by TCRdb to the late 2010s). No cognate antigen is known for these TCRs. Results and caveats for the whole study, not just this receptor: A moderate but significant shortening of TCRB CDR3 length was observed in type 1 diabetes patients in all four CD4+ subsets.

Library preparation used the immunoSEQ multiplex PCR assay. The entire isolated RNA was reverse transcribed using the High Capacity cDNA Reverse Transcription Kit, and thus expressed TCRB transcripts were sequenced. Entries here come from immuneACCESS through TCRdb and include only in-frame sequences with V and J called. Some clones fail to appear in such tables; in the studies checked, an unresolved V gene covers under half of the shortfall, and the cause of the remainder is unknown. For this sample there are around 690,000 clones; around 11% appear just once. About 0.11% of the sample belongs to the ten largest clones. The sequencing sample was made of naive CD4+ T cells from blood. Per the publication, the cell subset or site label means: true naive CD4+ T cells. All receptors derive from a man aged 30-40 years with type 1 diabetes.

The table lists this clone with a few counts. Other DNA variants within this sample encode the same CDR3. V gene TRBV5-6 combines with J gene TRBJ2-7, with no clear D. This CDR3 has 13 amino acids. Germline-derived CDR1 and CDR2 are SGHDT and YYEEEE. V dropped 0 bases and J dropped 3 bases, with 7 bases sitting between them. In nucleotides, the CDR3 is TGTGCCAGCAGCTTGGGAGGAGTCTACGAGCAGTACTTC. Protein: CASSLGGVYEQYF.

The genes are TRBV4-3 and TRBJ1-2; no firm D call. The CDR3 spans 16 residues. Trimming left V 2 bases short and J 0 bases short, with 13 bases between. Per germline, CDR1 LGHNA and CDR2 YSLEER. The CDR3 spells CASSQRVHHSNYGYTF. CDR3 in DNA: TGCGCCAGCAGCCAAAGGGTCCACCATTCTAACTATGGCTACACCTTC.

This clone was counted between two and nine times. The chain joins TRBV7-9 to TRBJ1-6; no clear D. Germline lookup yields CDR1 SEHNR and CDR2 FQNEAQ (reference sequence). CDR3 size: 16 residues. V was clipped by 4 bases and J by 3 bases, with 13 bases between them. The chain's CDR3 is CASSWGGGNYNSPLHF. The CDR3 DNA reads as TGTGCCAGCAGCTGGGGTGGTGGAAACTATAATTCACCCCTCCACTTT.

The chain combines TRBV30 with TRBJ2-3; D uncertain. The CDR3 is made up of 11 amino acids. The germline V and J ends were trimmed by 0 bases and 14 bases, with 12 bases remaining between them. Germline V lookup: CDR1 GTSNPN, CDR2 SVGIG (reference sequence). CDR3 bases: TGTGCCTGGAGTGTACTCCCGACGTGGTATTTT. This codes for CAWSVLPTWYF.

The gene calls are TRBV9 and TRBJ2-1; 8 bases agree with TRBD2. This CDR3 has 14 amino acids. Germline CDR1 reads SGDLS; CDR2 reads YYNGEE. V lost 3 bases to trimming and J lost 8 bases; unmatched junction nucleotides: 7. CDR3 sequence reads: CASSAGGLGDEQFF. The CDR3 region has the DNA TGTGCCAGCAGCGCCGGGGGACTAGGTGATGAGCAGTTCTTC.